This T cell receptor (beta chain) was documented in a study of PD-1 blockade in classical Hodgkin lymphoma. The germline V gene has CDR1 SGHAT and CDR2 FQNNGV. The CDR3 has 16 residues. V was pared by 0 bases and J by 6 bases, with 4 bases of the junction left unmatched. Relapse was seen in all patients after autologous stem cell transplantation, and brentuximab vedotin exposure was variable. Study results and limitations: Possibly reflecting disease activity or prior therapy, repertoire differences have causes that remain undefined. By C4D1 there was a significant rise in CD4+ TCR diversity but not in CD8+ TCR diversity. Among the patients, those starting nivolumab under 1 year after ASCT were excluded. It was reported that newly diagnosed patients had less baseline TCR diversity than healthy donors.

In regard to this clone: What it binds is unknown.

Clones were sequenced by immunoSEQ multiplex PCR, and TCRdb holds only the in-frame ones, with some missing. The profile shows about 15,000 clones, approximately 80% of them singletons. The sequence was collected from a human donor with classical Hodgkin lymphoma. The sample consisted of peripheral blood mononuclear cells (PBMCs), taken before the second cycle of nivolumab. This chain links TRBV11-2 with TRBJ2-1; TRBD2 matches at 11 bases. CDR3 bases: TGTGCCAGCAGCTTAGACGGGACTAGCGGACTCAATGAGCAGTTCTTC. Translating gives CASSLDGTSGLNEQFF.